This T cell receptor (beta chain) was retrieved from a study of blood T cell repertoires in COVID-19. The overall study: Acute and convalescent COVID-19 samples came from the United States, Italy and Spain. The analysed material was cDNA or gDNA that came from T cells, B-cell-depleted T cells, or PBMCs.

This clone was picked up a small number of times. Followed longitudinally, the Seattle patients had been enrolled during active infection. Using immunoSEQ multiplex PCR, the repertoire was profiled, and TCRdb retains in-frame clones only, with some absent. The top ten clones hold about 5.8% of a sample with about 160,000 clones, 85% of them seen once. This CDR3 has 12 residues. Germline CDR1 is GTSNPN and CDR2 is SVGIG (reference sequence). The TCR originated in a woman aged 50 to 65 with COVID-19, enrolled during active disease. The V and J genes are TRBV30 and TRBJ2-7, with 7 bases aligning to TRBD1. The sequenced sample was peripheral blood. CDR3 sequence: CATDRPNYEQYF. CDR3 in DNA: TGTGCTACGGACAGGCCAAACTACGAGCAGTACTTC.